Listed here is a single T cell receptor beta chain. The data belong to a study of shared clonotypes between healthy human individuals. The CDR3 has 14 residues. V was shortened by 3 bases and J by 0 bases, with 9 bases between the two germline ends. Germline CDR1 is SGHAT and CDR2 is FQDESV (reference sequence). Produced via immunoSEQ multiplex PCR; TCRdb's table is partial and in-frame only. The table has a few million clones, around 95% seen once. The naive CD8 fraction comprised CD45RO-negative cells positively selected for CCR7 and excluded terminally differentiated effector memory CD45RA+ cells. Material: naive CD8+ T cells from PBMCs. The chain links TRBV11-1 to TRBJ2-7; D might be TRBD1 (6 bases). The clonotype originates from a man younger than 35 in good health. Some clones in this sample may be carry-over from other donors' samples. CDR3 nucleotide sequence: TGTGCCAGCAGCTTCGACAGGTTCTCCTACGAGCAGTACTTC. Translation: CASSFDRFSYEQYF. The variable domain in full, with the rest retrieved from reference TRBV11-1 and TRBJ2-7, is EAEVAQSPRYKITEKSQAVAFWCDPISGHATLYWYRQILGQGPELLVQFQDESVVDDSQLPKDRFSAERLKGVDSTLKIQPAELGDSAMYLCASSFDRFSYEQYFGPGTRLTVT.